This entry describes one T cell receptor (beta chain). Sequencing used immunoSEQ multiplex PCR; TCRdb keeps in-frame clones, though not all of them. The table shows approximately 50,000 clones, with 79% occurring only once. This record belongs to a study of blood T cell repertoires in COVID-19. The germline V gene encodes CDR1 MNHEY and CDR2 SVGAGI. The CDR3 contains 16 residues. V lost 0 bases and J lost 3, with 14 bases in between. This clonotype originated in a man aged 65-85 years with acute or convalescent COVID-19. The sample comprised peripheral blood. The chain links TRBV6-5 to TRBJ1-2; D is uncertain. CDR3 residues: CASSYSASGVYYGYTF. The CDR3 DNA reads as TGTGCCAGCAGTTACTCGGCAAGCGGAGTTTACTATGGCTACACCTTC.